Following are 26 T cell receptor beta chains from one sample sequenced in a study of T cells in narcolepsy. Clones were sequenced by immunoSEQ multiplex PCR, and TCRdb holds only the in-frame ones, with some missing. The sample includes 20,000 to 25,000 clones, roughly four fifths of them seen just once. Input material: memory (CD45RA-) CD4+ T cells from blood. These receptors were collected from a human donor in good health.

A few counts support this clone. The J gene is TRBJ2-1, the V gene TRBV5-1; unclear D gene. The V gene's germline CDR1 is SGHRS and CDR2 YFSETQ. The CDR3 consists of 14 residues. The V end was cut by 0 bases, the J end by 7 bases, with 11 bases between. Here the CDR3 reads CASSLAPGVNEQFF. In nucleotides, the CDR3 is TGCGCCAGCAGCTTGGCCCCTGGGGTAAATGAGCAGTTCTTC.

With regard to this clone: A junction boundary mismatches the germline segment, possibly from a read error. The rearrangement uses TRBV7-2 and TRBJ2-7, with D perhaps TRBD2 (5 bases). CDR3 length equals 14 residues. Germline CDR1 is SGHTA and CDR2 is FQGNSA. The CDR3 region is CASSGTPGSGPHSF. In DNA form, the CDR3 reads TGTGCCAGCAGCGGAACCCCGGGGTCCGGCCCGCACTCCTTC.

The chain employs TRBV12-5 and TRBJ1-2; no clear D gene. Deletions cut 7 bases from V and 1 base from J, with 4 bases between. The CDR3 totals 11 residues. The germline V gene has CDR1 LGHNT and CDR2 FRNRAP. The CDR3 is CASAGNYGYTF. CDR3 nucleotide sequence: TGTGCTAGTGCGGGTAACTATGGCTACACCTTC.

On this clone: One end of the junction varies from germline; a read error may be responsible. The same CDR3 is also encoded by other DNA sequences in this sample. This sequence joins TRBV12-5 and TRBJ1-4; D may be TRBD1 (5 bases). CDR1 is LGHNT, CDR2 FRNRAP, per germline. This CDR3 is built from 16 residues. CDR3 DNA sequence: TGCGCTAGTGGTGGTATTCAGGGTGAGGTTAATGAAAAACTGTTTTTT. It codes for CASGGIQGEVNEKLFF.

The chain carries TRBV2 and TRBJ2-5; 8 bases align to TRBD2. The CDR3 covers 13 residues. With V trimmed by 6 bases and J by 4 bases, 4 bases remained unmatched. Germline CDR1 is SNHLY and CDR2 is FYNNEI. Written as DNA, the CDR3 is TGTGCCAGCAGCGGGACTAGAGGAGAGACCCAGTACTTC. Translation: CASSGTRGETQYF.

A single count supports this clone. The V gene is TRBV19, the J gene TRBJ1-1; D remains unclear. V was trimmed by 7 bases and J by 1 base, leaving 19 bases between them. Per the germline V gene, CDR1 is LNHDA and CDR2 is SQIVND (reference sequence). The CDR3 covers 16 residues. This CDR3 reads CASTQKRGWSNTEAFF. As DNA, the CDR3 is TGTGCCAGTACGCAAAAAAGAGGGTGGTCGAACACTGAAGCTTTCTTT. Full variable domain (outside the CDR3, taken from reference TRBV19 and TRBJ1-1): DGGITQSPKYLFRKEGQNVTLSCEQNLNHDAMYWYRQDPGQGLRLIYYSQIVNDFQKGDIAEGYSVSREKKESFPLTVTSAQKNPTAFYLCASTQKRGWSNTEAFFGQGTRLTVV.

V usage is TRBV11-2 and J usage is TRBJ1-2; possibly TRBD1 for D (6 bases). This CDR3 spans 13 amino acids. CDR1 and CDR2 from the germline V gene are SGHAT and FQNNGV. The germline V and J ends were trimmed by 5 bases and 4 bases, with 11 bases remaining between them. CDR3 coding DNA: TGTGCCAGCAGCCCCGGACAGTCCTATGGCTACACCTTC. This codes for CASSPGQSYGYTF. The entire variable domain, with the rest obtained from reference TRBV11-2 and TRBJ1-2, is as follows: EAGVAQSPRYKIIEKRQSVAFWCNPISGHATLYWYQQILGQGPKLLIQFQNNGVVDDSQLPKDRFSAERLKGVDSTLKIQPAKLEDSAVYLCASSPGQSYGYTFGSGTRLTVV.

The gene calls are TRBV14 and TRBJ2-7; no firm D call. The V end was cut by 0 bases, the J end by 2 bases, with 11 bases between. Germline loops: CDR1 SGHDN, CDR2 FVKESK. There are 15 residues in the CDR3. In DNA form, the CDR3 reads TGTGCCAGCAGCCAAGATGTTGACCGTCCCTACGAGCAGTACTTC. Protein: CASSQDVDRPYEQYF. Combining the CDR3 with reference TRBV14 and TRBJ2-7 gives the whole variable domain EAGVTQFPSHSVIEKGQTVTLRCDPISGHDNLYWYRRVMGKEIKFLLHFVKESKQDESGMPNNRFLAERTGGTYSTLKVQPAELEDSGVYFCASSQDVDRPYEQYFGPGTRLTVT.

The rearrangement uses TRBV7-2 and TRBJ1-1, with 8 bases aligning to TRBD1. The CDR3 covers 13 residues. The trim removed 2 bases at V and 4 bases at J, leaving 0 bases unmatched. Looked up from germline, CDR1 is SGHTA and CDR2 is FQGNSA. Here the CDR3 DNA reads TGTGCCAGCAGCTTACAGGGGGCCACTGAAGCTTTCTTT. This codes for CASSLQGATEAFF.

The chain couples TRBV5-6 to TRBJ1-2; TRBD1 matches 8 bases. Trimming took 1 base from V and 4 from J; bases not matched to a gene: 9. Germline assignment: CDR1 SGHDT and CDR2 YYEEEE. The CDR3 sequence is 16 residues long. The chain's CDR3 is CASSLTSGGWGYGYTF. The CDR3 DNA is TGTGCCAGCAGCTTGACATCAGGGGGCTGGGGCTATGGCTACACCTTC.

V is TRBV19 and J is TRBJ2-3; 7 bases match TRBD1. This CDR3 contains 14 residues. CDR1 is LNHDA, CDR2 SQIVND, per germline (reference sequence). V was clipped by 6 bases and J by 2 bases; unmatched bases: 5. Here the CDR3 DNA reads TGTGCCAGTAGCCTCGGGACAGACACAGATACGCAGTATTTT. Encoded protein: CASSLGTDTDTQYF.

The chain is built from TRBV7-6 and TRBJ1-2, with 7 bases identical to TRBD1. With 5 bases clipped from V and 2 bases from J, the junction kept 5 bases outside the gene matches. CDR1 and CDR2 (germline): SGHVS, FNYEAQ. The CDR3 is 14 residues long. Here the CDR3 reads CASSPMTGNYGYTF. CDR3 sequence (DNA): TGTGCCAGCAGCCCGATGACAGGGAACTATGGCTACACCTTC.

The gene calls are TRBV7-9 and TRBJ2-7, with D perhaps TRBD1 (6 bases). The germline gives CDR1 SEHNR, CDR2 FQNEAQ (reference sequence). Deletions cut 6 bases from V and 0 bases from J, with 12 bases between. The CDR3 spans 14 residues. DNA for the CDR3: TGTGCCAGCAGAGGGGGAGTGACCTCCTACGAGCAGTACTTC. Encoded protein: CASRGGVTSYEQYF.

This clone occurred a few times. V and J are TRBV10-2 and TRBJ2-7; the D gene is possibly TRBD1 (6 bases). Germline CDR1 is WSHSY and CDR2 is SAAADI. V lost 6 bases, J lost 1 base, and 10 bases lay in between. This CDR3 region has 13 residues. The CDR3 sequence is CASRSTGSYEQYF. The CDR3, as DNA: TGCGCCAGCAGATCGACAGGTTCCTACGAGCAGTACTTC.

The chain carries TRBV6-1 and TRBJ1-5; 12 bases are shared with TRBD1. The CDR3 is made up of 17 amino acids. Trimming removed 4 bases from V and 0 bases from J; junction bases left unmatched: 4. Germline V gene data show CDR1 as MNHNS and CDR2 as SASEGT. CDR3 in DNA: TGTGCCAGCAGTGGGGACAGGGGGCCCGGTAGCAATCAGCCCCAGCATTTT. Amino acid sequence: CASSGDRGPGSNQPQHF.

This clone was observed a single time. V is TRBV2 and J is TRBJ2-3; possibly TRBD1 for D (5 bases). From germline, CDR1 is SNHLY and CDR2 FYNNEI. With 5 bases removed from V and 2 bases from J, the gap between germline ends came to 14 bases. This CDR3 is built from 15 residues. The CDR3 sequence is CASSLGAQLTDTQYF. The CDR3 nucleotides read TGTGCCAGCAGTCTAGGGGCACAGCTCACAGATACGCAGTATTTT.

This clone has more than one count but fewer than ten. CDR3 sequence: CASSLPGRWAFF. CDR3 DNA sequence: TGTGCCAGCAGTTTACCGGGGCGGTGGGCTTTCTTT. J is TRBJ1-1 and V is TRBV28; tentatively, D is TRBD1 (5 bases). CDR1 MDHEN and CDR2 SYDVKM come from the germline V gene. V lost 2 bases, J lost 11 bases, and 12 bases lay in between. The CDR3 runs 12 residues. Variable domain in full (rest from reference TRBV28 and TRBJ1-1): DVKVTQSSRYLVKRTGEKVFLECVQDMDHENMFWYRQDPGLGLRLIYFSYDVKMKEKGDIPEGYSVSREKKERFSLILESASTNQTSMYLCASSLPGRWAFFGQGTRLTVV.

A single count supports this clone. The chain joins TRBV11-3 to TRBJ2-5, with 7 bases lining up with TRBD1. J gave up 5 bases and V 4 bases, and 7 bases lay outside the gene matches. Germline V gene sequence: CDR1 SGHNT, CDR2 YENEEA. The CDR3 runs to 14 residues. CDR3 DNA: TGTGCCAGCAGCTCCGACAGGGTTCCGGAGACCCAGTACTTC. Protein product: CASSSDRVPETQYF.

The genes are TRBV2 and TRBJ2-7; D perhaps matches TRBD1 (6 bases). The V end lost 10 bases, the J end lost 2 bases, and 18 bases lay between the germline ends. The CDR3 covers 14 residues. Per germline, CDR1 SNHLY and CDR2 FYNNEI. CDR3 nucleotide sequence: TGTGCCACCAGATGGACAGTTGGGACCTACGAGCAGTACTTC. This gives the protein CATRWTVGTYEQYF.

In DNA form, the CDR3 reads TGCGCCAGCAGTGAGTCGGGACTAGCCCCTTACAATGAGCAGTTCTTC. Translation: CASSESGLAPYNEQFF. The chain couples TRBV10-1 to TRBJ2-1, with 9 bases fitting TRBD2. Germline V lookup: CDR1 WNHNN, CDR2 SYGVQD (reference sequence). CDR3 length: 16 residues. V lost 0 bases to trimming and J lost 4 bases; unmatched junction nucleotides: 4.

CDR3 sequence: CASSYRTGSYNSPLHF. The CDR3 DNA reads TGTGCCAGCAGTTACCGGACAGGCTCCTATAATTCACCCCTCCACTTT. This rearrangement joins TRBV6-5 to TRBJ1-6; 7 bases are shared with TRBD1. The trim removed 2 bases at V and 0 bases at J, leaving 1 base unmatched. Germline CDR1 and CDR2: MNHEY and SVGAGI. The CDR3 consists of 16 residues.

V and J are TRBV19 and TRBJ1-2; no clear D. V dropped 1 base and J dropped 8 bases, with 8 bases sitting between them. CDR3 size: 12 residues. Germline values: CDR1 LNHDA, CDR2 SQIVND (reference sequence). Written as DNA, the CDR3 is TGTGCCAGTAGTATAGTGGCGGGGGGCTACACCTTC. This translates into CASSIVAGGYTF.

The chain links TRBV9 to TRBJ1-2, with D tentatively TRBD1 (6 bases). The CDR3 contains 15 residues. Germline lookup yields CDR1 SGDLS and CDR2 YYNGEE. The V gene lost 1 base and the J gene lost 5 bases, with 15 bases spanning the gap. The CDR3 coding sequence is TGTGCCAGCAGCGTAACGGGGGGCGAAAGGTATGGCTACACCTTC. Translation: CASSVTGGERYGYTF.

The chain has TRBV2 and TRBJ1-6; D not certain. Trimming took 7 bases from V and 8 from J, leaving 15 bases between them. Germline values: CDR1 SNHLY, CDR2 FYNNEI. The CDR3 consists of 14 residues. The CDR3 loop is CASKLEVNYSPLHF. CDR3 DNA: TGTGCCAGCAAGTTGGAGGTTAATTATTCACCCCTCCACTTT.

The rearrangement joins TRBV27 to TRBJ1-1; a possible D gene is TRBD1 (6 bases). The CDR3 is 17 amino acids. Trimming left V 1 base short and J 4 bases short, with 19 bases between. The V gene's germline CDR1 is MNHEY and CDR2 SMNVEV (reference sequence). The CDR3 sequence: CASSLFTQTRGGTEAFF. The CDR3 DNA sequence: TGTGCCAGCAGTTTATTCACGCAGACGAGGGGGGGCACTGAAGCTTTCTTT.

The chain couples TRBV18 to TRBJ1-5; D is ambiguous. V dropped 5 bases and J dropped 4 bases, with 9 bases sitting between them. CDR1 is KGHSH, CDR2 LQKENI, per germline. There are 13 residues in the CDR3. CDR3 DNA sequence: TGTGCCAGCTCAGCGAGCCCAAATCAGCCCCAGCATTTT. Its protein product is CASSASPNQPQHF.